This entry features one TCR beta chain sequence. This entry comes from a study of blood T cell repertoires in COVID-19. Recovered Cohort 3 donors showed two negative PCRs, clearance, or symptom resolution. TCRdb's table, derived via immunoSEQ multiplex PCR, lists solely in-frame clones and lacks some. This table has around 300,000 clones, roughly 91% appearing once. The CDR3 contains 16 residues. Germline CDR1 SGDLS, CDR2 YYNGEE. Unmatched junction bases numbered 9, after V lost 1 base and J lost 7 bases. The sequenced sample consisted of PBMCs or T cells enriched from blood (not recorded which). This receptor was obtained from a woman aged 55-70 years who had recovered from COVID-19. This chain links TRBV9 with TRBJ2-1; 9 bases match TRBD1. CDR3 sequence (DNA): TGTGCCAGCAGCGTATATTCAGGACAGGGGTATAATGAGCAGTTCTTC. Translation gives CASSVYSGQGYNEQFF.